This T cell receptor (beta chain) was sequenced during a study of identical twins. Findings of the study overall: Zero-insertion findings could be partly confounded by invariant cells (MAIT and iNKT cells).

TCRdb re-derived calls from the 5' RACE reads in MiXCR, one entry per CDR3 protein. The sample lists 650,000 to 750,000 distinct CDR3 sequences; about 20% were seen once. This clonotype was picked up a small number of times. The target antigen is unknown. Healthy Caucasians alone served as donors. V was pared by 6 bases and J by 4 bases, with 9 bases of the junction left unmatched. The CDR3 spans 15 residues. The same data also went into a second study, on T cells expressing NK-cell markers. From that second work: A handful of donors showed these clonotypes also leading the CD3+CD56-NKG2C+ fraction.

This sequence originates from a woman between 18 and 30 years old in good health. Sequencing was performed on PBMCs. This chain uses TRBV12-3 or TRBV12-4 with TRBJ2-1, with TRBD1 matching 7 bases. The DNA for the CDR3 is TGTGCCAGCAGGGCCGGGACAGAACTATACAATGAGCAGTTCTTC. This codes for CASRAGTELYNEQFF.